This entry lists 26 T cell receptor beta chains sequenced from one sample in a study of vaccination effects on CD4 cells after COVID-19. For these receptors, no antigen is known. ViraFEST expansion of antigen-specific CD4+ T cells with viral peptide pools preceded sequencing. Following 10 days of culture, CD4+ T cells were isolated. In the vaccine recipients, nucleocapsid antibodies were negative and there was no prior SARS-CoV-2 infection. Clones were read by immunoSEQ multiplex PCR, and TCRdb kept only the in-frame ones, dropping some. Among tens of thousands of clones, approximately 79% were seen once, and the ten largest hold roughly 3.9%. The material was CD4+ T cells from PBMCs cultured with HCoV-OC43 spike peptides, obtained before COVID-19 vaccination. Subset given: HCoV-OC43 spike overlapping peptide pool stimulation. The receptors stem from a human donor who received a COVID-19 vaccine.

V gene TRBV7-2 combines with J gene TRBJ1-1, with TRBD1 matching over 7 bases. The CDR3 length is 13 residues. CDR1 and CDR2 from the germline V gene are SGHTA and FQGNSA. Trimming took 5 bases from V and 7 from J; bases not matched to a gene: 7. The CDR3 here is CASSTRTGVEAFF. In nucleotides, the CDR3 is TGTGCCAGCAGCACTAGGACAGGCGTTGAAGCTTTCTTT.

The rearrangement joins TRBV24-1 to TRBJ2-5, with 7 bases fitting TRBD1. The germline gives CDR1 KGHDR, CDR2 SFDVKD. The CDR3 loop spans 15 amino acids. V dropped 7 bases and J dropped 2; count of bases not matched to a gene: 9. The CDR3 sequence is CATSTTRDRQETQYF. The CDR3, as DNA: TGTGCCACCAGCACTACCCGGGACAGACAAGAGACCCAGTACTTC.

This chain links TRBV9 with TRBJ2-3; TRBD2 matches at 7 bases. The CDR3 is made up of 16 amino acids. CDR1 is SGDLS, CDR2 YYNGEE, per germline. V lost 0 bases and J lost 1; bases outside the gene matches: 5. Here the CDR3 DNA reads TGTGCCAGCAGCGTAGGTCCGGGGAGGGGCACAGATACGCAGTATTTT. This sequence encodes CASSVGPGRGTDTQYF.

The chain recombines TRBV5-8 with TRBJ2-5; 16 nucleotides align to TRBD2. The V and J ends lost 4 bases and 2 bases, in that order; junction bases with no gene match: 2. Germline lookup yields CDR1 SGHTS and CDR2 YDEGEE. This CDR3 spans 16 amino acids. The CDR3 sequence: CASSAGLAGGQETQYF. The CDR3 region has the DNA TGTGCCAGCAGCGCGGGACTAGCGGGGGGGCAAGAGACCCAGTACTTC.

The chain couples TRBV6-5 to TRBJ2-2, with D perhaps assigned TRBD1 or TRBD2 (5 bases each). This CDR3 region has 15 residues. V lost 8 bases to trimming and J lost 3 bases, with 16 bases between them. Germline CDR1 and CDR2: MNHEY and SVGAGI. The CDR3 region has the DNA TGTGCCAGCTGCTCTCCCGGGACCCACACCGGGGAGCTGTTTTTT. Encoded protein: CASCSPGTHTGELFF.

The chain has TRBV7-8 and TRBJ2-1, with D unresolved. CDR1 and CDR2 from the germline V gene are SGHVS and FQNEAQ. Trimming cost V 1 base and J 4 bases, with 14 bases left between them. CDR3 length: 16 amino acids. This CDR3 is CASSLGVGLLYNEQFF. As DNA, the CDR3 is TGTGCCAGCAGCTTAGGGGTAGGGCTTCTTTACAATGAGCAGTTCTTC.

This clone was counted between two and nine times. The V call is TRBV12-3 or TRBV12-4, the J call TRBJ1-5; D is ambiguous. CDR3 length equals 13 residues. Trimming took 1 base from V and 9 from J, leaving 10 bases between them. In DNA, the CDR3 is TGTGCCAGCAGTTTAGAGGCCCGAACGCCCCAGCATTTT. Encoded protein: CASSLEARTPQHF.

The V gene is TRBV11-2, the J gene TRBJ1-5, with TRBD1 matching over 7 bases. The germline V gene has CDR1 SGHAT and CDR2 FQNNGV. This CDR3 comprises 17 residues. V shed 5 bases and J 3 bases; nucleotides not matched to a gene: 13. CDR3 nucleotide sequence: TGTGCCAGCAGCACGGGTGGGGGGGACAGCTTCAATCAGCCCCAGCATTTT. Translated: CASSTGGGDSFNQPQHF.

This chain uses TRBV19 with TRBJ1-2; the match to TRBD1 covers 8 bases. This CDR3 has 13 residues. Germline V gene data show CDR1 as LNHDA and CDR2 as SQIVND (reference sequence). The V and J ends lost 4 bases and 3 bases, in that order; junction bases with no gene match: 1. The chain's CDR3 is CASSRGQDYGYTF. CDR3 DNA sequence: TGTGCCAGTAGTAGGGGACAGGACTATGGCTACACCTTC.

The chain has TRBV9 and TRBJ2-2; 8 bases map to TRBD2. Germline values: CDR1 SGDLS, CDR2 YYNGEE. After removal of 4 bases from V and 4 bases from J, the junction contained 3 bases not matched to a gene. This CDR3 is 14 amino acids long. CDR3 nucleotides: TGTGCCAGCAGCTCCGGGAGGGGCACCGGGGAGCTGTTTTTT. Its protein is CASSSGRGTGELFF.

The V call is TRBV5-6, the J call TRBJ2-7, with TRBD1 matching over 9 bases. CDR1 is SGHDT and CDR2 is YYEEEE in the germline V gene. CDR3 length equals 14 residues. J lost 2 bases, V lost 3 bases, and 3 bases had no gene match. The CDR3 DNA sequence: TGTGCCAGCAGCTCGAGACAGGGGGCCTACGAGCAGTACGTC. Protein: CASSSRQGAYEQYV.

The chain carries TRBV5-1 and TRBJ2-3; D gene unclear. V was trimmed by 3 bases and J by 5 bases, leaving 22 bases between them. Looked up from germline, CDR1 is SGHRS and CDR2 is YFSETQ. This CDR3 region has 17 residues. The CDR3 spells CASSSYNRIAEGDTQYF. CDR3 coding DNA: TGCGCCAGCAGCTCCTACAATCGGATCGCAGAAGGAGATACGCAGTATTTT.

This rearrangement joins TRBV11-2 to TRBJ2-3, with a possible D match to TRBD1 (6 bases). CDR1 SGHAT and CDR2 FQNNGV come from the germline V gene. The CDR3 covers 14 residues. Trimming stripped 2 bases from V and 14 bases from J, with 20 bases between. The chain's CDR3 is CASSLSFQGYYSYF. The CDR3 DNA reads TGTGCCAGCAGCTTATCTTTCCAGGGGTACTATTCGTATTTT.

This chain connects TRBV5-1 to TRBJ2-2; TRBD2 might be the D (6 bases). Deletions cut 4 bases from V and 1 base from J, with 17 bases between. Germline V lookup: CDR1 SGHRS, CDR2 YFSETQ. This CDR3 is 17 amino acids long. CDR3 sequence (DNA): TGCGCCAGCAGCCCGACGGTTTTCGGGGGGAACACCGGGGAGCTGTTTTTT. Translating it yields CASSPTVFGGNTGELFF. Together with reference TRBV5-1 and TRBJ2-2, the CDR3 gives the full variable domain: KAGVTQTPRYLIKTRGQQVTLSCSPISGHRSVSWYQQTPGQGLQFLFEYFSETQRNKGNFPGRFSGRQFSNSRSEMNVSTLELGDSALYLCASSPTVFGGNTGELFFGEGSRLTVL.

CDR3 DNA sequence: TGTGCCAGCCTACGGACAGGGACTAGCACCGGCTACACCTTC. It yields the protein CASLRTGTSTGYTF. The gene calls are TRBV6-5 and TRBJ1-2, with 8 bases that match TRBD1. V shed 8 bases, J shed 8 bases, and the junction held 13 bases outside the gene matches. The CDR3 sequence is 14 residues long. Germline loops: CDR1 MNHEY, CDR2 SVGAGI.

This sequence joins TRBV27 and TRBJ1-2; unclear D gene. V was cut by 2 bases and J by 2 bases, with 18 bases left in between. CDR1 MNHEY and CDR2 SMNVEV come from the germline V gene (reference sequence). The CDR3 spans 17 residues. The CDR3 loop is CASSLKGLANTNYGYTF. CDR3 coding DNA: TGTGCCAGCAGTTTAAAGGGCCTAGCCAATACAAACTATGGCTACACCTTC.

The chain combines TRBV5-1 with TRBJ2-5; D is uncertain. The V end was cut by 7 bases, the J end by 5 bases, with 15 bases between. The CDR3 extends over 13 amino acids. Germline-derived CDR1 and CDR2 are SGHRS and YFSETQ. This chain's CDR3 is CASSQEDLETQYF. The CDR3 DNA reads TGCGCCAGCTCCCAGGAAGATTTGGAGACCCAGTACTTC. Complete variable domain (other parts from reference TRBV5-1 and TRBJ2-5): KAGVTQTPRYLIKTRGQQVTLSCSPISGHRSVSWYQQTPGQGLQFLFEYFSETQRNKGNFPGRFSGRQFSNSRSEMNVSTLELGDSALYLCASSQEDLETQYFGPGTRLLVL.

The CDR3 loop is CASASGTVNEQFF. In DNA form, the CDR3 reads TGTGCCAGCGCTTCCGGGACAGTCAATGAGCAGTTCTTC. The rearrangement joins TRBV10-3 to TRBJ2-1; 7 nucleotides agree with TRBD1. The V gene's germline CDR1 is ENHRY and CDR2 SYGVKD. V shed 10 bases and J 6 bases; nucleotides not matched to a gene: 9. The CDR3 is 13 residues long.

CDR3 sequence: CASSSPTAGSTDTQYF. The CDR3, as DNA: TGTGCCAGCAGCTCCCCTACGGCGGGGAGCACAGATACGCAGTATTTT. The chain links TRBV5-4 to TRBJ2-3, with TRBD2 as a possible D gene (6 bases). This CDR3 region has 16 residues. The germline gives CDR1 SGHNT, CDR2 YYREEE (reference sequence). Trimming took off 3 bases at V and 0 bases at J, with 14 bases between the two ends.

This clone was found once. The J gene is TRBJ2-5, the V gene TRBV5-4; perhaps TRBD2 as D (5 bases). Trimming pared 4 bases from V and 4 bases from J, leaving 14 bases between. CDR3 length: 14 residues. CDR1 is SGHNT and CDR2 is YYREEE in the germline V gene (reference sequence). The CDR3: CASSPAVRGETQYF. The CDR3 DNA reads TGTGCCAGCAGCCCTGCGGTCCGGGGAGAGACCCAGTACTTC. The complete variable domain, with remaining parts taken from reference TRBV5-4 and TRBJ2-5, reads ETGVTQSPTHLIKTRGQQVTLRCSSQSGHNTVSWYQQALGQGPQFIFQYYREEENGRGNFPPRFSGLQFPNYSSELNVNALELDDSALYLCASSPAVRGETQYFGPGTRLLVL.

CDR3 loop: CASSVDSTFSGNTIYF. CDR3 nucleotides: TGTGCCAGCAGTGTAGACAGCACCTTCTCTGGAAACACCATATATTTT. The chain combines TRBV6-1 with TRBJ1-3, with D perhaps TRBD1 (5 bases). CDR3 length: 16 residues. Trimming pared 4 bases from V and 0 bases from J, leaving 13 bases between. Per germline, CDR1 MNHNS and CDR2 SASEGT.

The chain couples TRBV5-1 to TRBJ1-1, with D possibly TRBD1 on 6 matching bases. Germline V gene lookup returns CDR1 SGHRS and CDR2 YFSETQ. V was cut by 4 bases and J by 4 bases, with 17 bases left in between. The CDR3 loop spans 15 amino acids. CDR3 protein: CASSATQGLVTEAFF. CDR3 sequence (DNA): TGCGCCAGCAGCGCTACACAGGGATTGGTCACTGAAGCTTTCTTT.

V gene TRBV3-1 (or the pseudogene TRBV3-2) combines with J gene TRBJ1-2; D is uncertain. This CDR3 contains 12 residues. V shed 1 base and J shed 8 bases, with 8 bases lying between them. CDR1 is LGHDT and CDR2 is YNNKEL in the germline V gene (reference sequence). CDR3 loop: CASSQVEAGYTF. CDR3 bases: TGTGCCAGCAGCCAAGTGGAGGCCGGCTACACCTTC.

This clone has a handful of counts. The CDR3 DNA reads TGTGCCAGCAGTGAAGTGGGGGGTAGAGGAACTGAAGCTTTCTTT. It codes for CASSEVGGRGTEAFF. This sequence joins TRBV6-1 and TRBJ1-1; perhaps TRBD1 as D (5 bases). This CDR3 is 15 amino acids long. Germline CDR1 reads MNHNS; CDR2 reads SASEGT. V was shortened by 1 base and J by 5 bases, with 14 bases between the two germline ends.

The rearrangement uses TRBV5-1 and TRBJ1-2; D gene ambiguous. This CDR3 has 16 residues. V lost 0 bases, J lost 5 bases, and 17 bases lay in between. Germline V gene data show CDR1 as SGHRS and CDR2 as YFSETQ. CDR3 in amino acids: CASSLDLGTAGYGYTF. As DNA, the CDR3 is TGCGCCAGCAGCTTGGACCTGGGAACCGCGGGGTATGGCTACACCTTC.

This clone was picked up one time. The chain links TRBV6-6 to TRBJ2-4; D perhaps matches TRBD1 (6 bases). Germline values: CDR1 MNHNY, CDR2 SVGAGI (reference sequence). The CDR3 contains 14 residues. Trimming shortened V by 6 bases and J by 9 bases, and 18 bases separated the two germline ends. The CDR3 region has the DNA TGTGCCAGCAGCCTGGGACACAGGCAAGGCATTCAGTACTTC. Translating gives CASSLGHRQGIQYF.